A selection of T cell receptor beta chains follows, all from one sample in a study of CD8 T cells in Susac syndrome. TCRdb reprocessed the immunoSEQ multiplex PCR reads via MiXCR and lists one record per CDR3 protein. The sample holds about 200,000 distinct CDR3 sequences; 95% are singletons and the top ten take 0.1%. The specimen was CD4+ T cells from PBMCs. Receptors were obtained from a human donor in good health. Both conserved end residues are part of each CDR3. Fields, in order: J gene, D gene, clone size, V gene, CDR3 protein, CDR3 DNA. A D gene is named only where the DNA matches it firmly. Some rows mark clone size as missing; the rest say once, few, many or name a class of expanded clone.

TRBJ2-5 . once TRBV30 CAWSRTDLIQYF TGTGCCTGGAGTAGGACGGATTTGATCCAGTACTTC
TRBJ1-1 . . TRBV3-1 CASRMEVNTEAFF TGTGCCAGCAGGATGGAGGTGAACACTGAAGCTTTCTTT
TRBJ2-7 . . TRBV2 CASSWGEQYF TGTGCCAGCAGTTGGGGCGAGCAGTACTTC
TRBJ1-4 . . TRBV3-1 CASSLTDGSNEKLFF TGTGCCAGCAGCCTAACAGACGGATCAAATGAAAAACTGTTTTTT
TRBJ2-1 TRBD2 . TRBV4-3 CASSQGSGGLEQFF TGCGCCAGCAGCCAAGGGAGCGGGGGTTTGGAGCAGTTCTTC
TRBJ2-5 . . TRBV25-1 CASSEGARVGETQYF TGTGCCAGCAGTGAAGGTGCCCGAGTTGGTGAGACCCAGTACTTC
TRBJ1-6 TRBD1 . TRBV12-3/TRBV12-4 CASSFGTGNNSPLHF TGTGCCAGCAGTTTTGGGACAGGGAATAATTCACCCCTCCACTTT
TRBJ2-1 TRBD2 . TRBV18 CASSPPLAGNEQFF TGTGCCAGCTCACCCCCACTAGCGGGAAATGAGCAGTTCTTC
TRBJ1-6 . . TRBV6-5 CASSATGENSPLHF TGTGCCAGCAGTGCCACGGGTGAAAATTCACCCCTCCACTTT
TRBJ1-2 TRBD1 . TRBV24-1 CATSETGQGLYGYTF TGTGCCACCAGTGAGACCGGACAGGGACTCTATGGCTACACCTTC
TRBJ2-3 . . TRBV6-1 CASSKRFDTQYF TGTGCCAGCAGTAAGCGGTTTGATACGCAGTATTTT
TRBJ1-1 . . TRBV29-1 CSVTGNKDTEAFF TGCAGCGTTACAGGGAATAAGGACACTGAAGCTTTCTTT
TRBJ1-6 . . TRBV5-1 CASSSDGANSPLHF TGCGCCAGCAGCTCCGACGGAGCCAATTCACCCCTCCACTTT
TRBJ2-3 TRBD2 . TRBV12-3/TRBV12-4 CASSLDLAGSTDTQYF TGTGCCAGCAGTTTGGATCTAGCGGGAAGCACAGATACGCAGTATTTT
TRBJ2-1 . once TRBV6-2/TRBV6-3 CASSYSNEAGDNEQFF TGTGCCAGCAGTTACTCGAATGAGGCAGGGGACAATGAGCAGTTCTTC
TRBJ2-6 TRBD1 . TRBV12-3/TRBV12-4 CASSPRGLSGANVLTF TGTGCCAGCAGTCCCAGGGGGCTATCTGGGGCCAACGTCCTGACTTTC
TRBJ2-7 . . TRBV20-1 CSVGTPVLMWEQYF TGCAGTGTTGGGACACCAGTCTTGATGTGGGAGCAGTACTTC
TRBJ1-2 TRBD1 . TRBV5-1 CASSLSETGAYGYTF TGCGCCAGCAGCTTATCCGAGACAGGGGCCTATGGCTACACCTTC
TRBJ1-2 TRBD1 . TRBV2 CASRQDRGHLGDYGYTF TGTGCCAGCAGACAGGACAGGGGGCACCTTGGGGACTATGGCTACACCTTC
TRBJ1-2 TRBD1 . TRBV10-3 CAISEPTGTNYGYTF TGTGCCATCAGTGAGCCGACAGGGACTAACTATGGCTACACCTTC
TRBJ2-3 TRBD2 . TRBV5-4 CASSGSARGADTQYF TGTGCCAGCAGCGGTTCTGCCCGGGGGGCAGATACGCAGTATTTT
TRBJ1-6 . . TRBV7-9 CASSLGGRDSPLHF TGTGCCAGCAGCTTGGGCGGACGGGATTCACCCCTCCACTTT
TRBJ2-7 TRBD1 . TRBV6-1 CASSPTGGHETYEQYF TGTGCCAGCAGTCCTACAGGGGGCCACGAGACCTACGAGCAGTACTTC
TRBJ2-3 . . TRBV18 CASSSGVRRDTQYF TGTGCCAGCTCCTCGGGCGTACGTAGGGATACGCAGTATTTT
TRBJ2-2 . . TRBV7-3 CASSPVGNTGELFF TGTGCCAGCAGCCCCGTCGGGAACACCGGGGAGCTGTTTTTT
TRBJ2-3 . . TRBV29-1 CSAEGLTSTDTQYF TGCAGCGCCGAGGGACTTACTAGCACAGATACGCAGTATTTT
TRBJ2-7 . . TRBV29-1 CSVVEQLYEQYF TGCAGCGTTGTCGAACAACTCTACGAGCAGTACTTC
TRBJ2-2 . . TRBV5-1 CASSLAVTGELFF TGCGCCAGCAGCTTGGCCGTCACCGGGGAGCTGTTTTTT
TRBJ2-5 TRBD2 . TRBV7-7 CASSLGGSLGETQYF TGTGCTAGCAGCTTAGGCGGGAGTCTAGGAGAGACCCAGTACTTC
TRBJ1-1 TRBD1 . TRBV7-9 CASSFRSGQGVAEAFF TGTGCCAGCAGCTTCCGATCGGGACAGGGAGTCGCTGAAGCTTTCTTT
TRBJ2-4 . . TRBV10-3 CAIGPGANIQYF TGTGCCATCGGCCCGGGGGCAAACATTCAGTACTTC